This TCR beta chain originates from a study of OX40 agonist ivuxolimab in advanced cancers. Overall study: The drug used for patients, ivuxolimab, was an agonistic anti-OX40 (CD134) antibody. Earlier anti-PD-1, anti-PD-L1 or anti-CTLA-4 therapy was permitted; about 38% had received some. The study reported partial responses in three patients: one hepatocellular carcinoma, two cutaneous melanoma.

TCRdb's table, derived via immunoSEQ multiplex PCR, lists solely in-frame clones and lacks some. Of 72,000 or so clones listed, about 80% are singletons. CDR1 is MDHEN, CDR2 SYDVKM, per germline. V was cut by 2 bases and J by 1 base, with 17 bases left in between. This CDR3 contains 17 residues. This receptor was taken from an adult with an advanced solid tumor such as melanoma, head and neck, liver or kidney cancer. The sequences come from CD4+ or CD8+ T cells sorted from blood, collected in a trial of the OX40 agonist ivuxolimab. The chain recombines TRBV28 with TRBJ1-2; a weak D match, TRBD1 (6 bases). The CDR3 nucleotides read TGTGCCAGCAGTTTAGTACAGGGATATGGAGTTAACTATGGCTACACCTTC. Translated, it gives CASSLVQGYGVNYGYTF.